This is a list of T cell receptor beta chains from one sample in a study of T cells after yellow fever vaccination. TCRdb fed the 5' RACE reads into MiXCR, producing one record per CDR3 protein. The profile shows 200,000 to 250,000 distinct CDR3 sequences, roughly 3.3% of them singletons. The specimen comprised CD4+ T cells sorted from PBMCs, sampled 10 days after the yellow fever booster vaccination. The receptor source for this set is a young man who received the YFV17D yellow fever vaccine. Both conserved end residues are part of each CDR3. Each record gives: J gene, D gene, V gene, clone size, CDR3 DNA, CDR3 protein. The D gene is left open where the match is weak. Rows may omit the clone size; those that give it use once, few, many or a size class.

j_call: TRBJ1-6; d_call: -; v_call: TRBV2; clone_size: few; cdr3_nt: TGTGCCAGCCAGAAGACAGTGTCAGATAATTCACCCCTCCACTTT; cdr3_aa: CASQKTVSDNSPLHF
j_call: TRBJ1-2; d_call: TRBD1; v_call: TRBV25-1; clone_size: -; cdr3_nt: TGTGCCAGCAGTGACGCGACAGGGACTCTCTATGGCTACACCTTC; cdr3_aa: CASSDATGTLYGYTF
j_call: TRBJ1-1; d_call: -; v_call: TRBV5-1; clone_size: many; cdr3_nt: TGCGCCAGCACTGGGCTCGTGAACACTGAAGCTTTCTTT; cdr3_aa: CASTGLVNTEAFF
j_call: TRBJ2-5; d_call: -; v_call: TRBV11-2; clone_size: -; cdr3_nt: TGTGCCAGCAGCTTAGATAGTCGGGAGACCCAGTACTTC; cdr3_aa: CASSLDSRETQYF
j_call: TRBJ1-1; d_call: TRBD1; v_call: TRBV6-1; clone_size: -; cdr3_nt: TGTGCCAGCAGTGCGGACAGGGGTAACACTGAAGCTTTCTTT; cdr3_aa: CASSADRGNTEAFF
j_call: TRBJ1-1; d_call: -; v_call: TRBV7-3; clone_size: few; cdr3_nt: TGTGCCAGCAGCCCAACGAAAGAGATGAACACTGAAGCTTTCTTT; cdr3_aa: CASSPTKEMNTEAFF
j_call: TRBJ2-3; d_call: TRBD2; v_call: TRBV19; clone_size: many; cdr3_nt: TGTGCCAGTAGTCCGACTAGCGGGAGCCCCACAGATACGCAGTATTTT; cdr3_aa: CASSPTSGSPTDTQYF
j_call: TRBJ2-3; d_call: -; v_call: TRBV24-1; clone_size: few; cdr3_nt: TGTGCCACCAGTGATTACCGAGATACGCAGTATTTT; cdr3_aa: CATSDYRDTQYF
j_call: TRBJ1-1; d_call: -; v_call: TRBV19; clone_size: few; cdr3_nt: TGTGCCAGTAGTCCGGGGGGCACTGAAGCTTTCTTT; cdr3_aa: CASSPGGTEAFF
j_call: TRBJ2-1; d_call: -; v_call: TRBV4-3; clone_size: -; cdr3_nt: TGCGCCAGCAGCCCATACTACCTTCGGGGGCATGAGCAGTTCTTC; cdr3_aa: CASSPYYLRGHEQFF
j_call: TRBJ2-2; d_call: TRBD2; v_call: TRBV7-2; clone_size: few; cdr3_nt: TGTGCCAGCAGCTTAGCTCCCAGCGGGGGCGGCGGGGAGCTGTTTTTT; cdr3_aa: CASSLAPSGGGGELFF
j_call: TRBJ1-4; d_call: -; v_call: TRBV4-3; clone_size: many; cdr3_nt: TGCGCCAGCAGGCAGGGGCTAAATGAAAAACTGTTTTTT; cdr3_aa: CASRQGLNEKLFF
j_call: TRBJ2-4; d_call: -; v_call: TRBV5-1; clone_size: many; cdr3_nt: TGCGCCAGCACTAGTCAGGCCTACATTCAGTACTTC; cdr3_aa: CASTSQAYIQYF
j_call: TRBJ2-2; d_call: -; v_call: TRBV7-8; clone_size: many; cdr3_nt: TGTGCCAGCAGCTTAGTTCGCAGGGCAGGGTTTCGGAACACCGGGGAGCTGTTTTTT; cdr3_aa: CASSLVRRAGFRNTGELFF
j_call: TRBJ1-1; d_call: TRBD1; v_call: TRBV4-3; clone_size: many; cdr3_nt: TGCGCCAGCAGCCCGACGGACAGGGGAGGAAACACTGAAGCTTTCTTT; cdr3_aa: CASSPTDRGGNTEAFF
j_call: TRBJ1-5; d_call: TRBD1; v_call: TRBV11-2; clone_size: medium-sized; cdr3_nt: TGTGCCAGCAGCGTAGGGACAGGGGGACAGCCCCAGCATTTT; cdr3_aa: CASSVGTGGQPQHF
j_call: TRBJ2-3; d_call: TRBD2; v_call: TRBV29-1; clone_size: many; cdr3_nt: TGCAGCATTACACGGGGGGGTGGGACAGATACGCAGTATTTT; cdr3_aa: CSITRGGGTDTQYF
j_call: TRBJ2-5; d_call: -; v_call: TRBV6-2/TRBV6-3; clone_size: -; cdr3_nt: TGTGCCAGCACCGACCAAGAGACCCAGTACTTC; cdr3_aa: CASTDQETQYF
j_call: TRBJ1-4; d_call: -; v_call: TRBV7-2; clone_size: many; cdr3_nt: TGTGCCAGCAGCTTAATGGAGGGAGGAGAAAAACTGTTTTTT; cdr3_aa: CASSLMEGGEKLFF
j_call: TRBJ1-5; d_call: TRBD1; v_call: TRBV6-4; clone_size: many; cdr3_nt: TGTGCCAGCAGTGAGGGACAGAGATGTAATCAGCCCCAGCATTTT; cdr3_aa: CASSEGQRCNQPQHF
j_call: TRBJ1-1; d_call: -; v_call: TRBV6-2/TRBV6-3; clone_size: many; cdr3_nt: TGTGCCGCGGGGGTCTATCACACTGAAGCTTTCTTT; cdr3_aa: CAAGVYHTEAFF
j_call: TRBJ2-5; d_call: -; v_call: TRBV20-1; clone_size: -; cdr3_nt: TGCAGTGCTAGAGAGAGACAATACCGCGAGACCCAGTACTTC; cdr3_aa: CSARERQYRETQYF
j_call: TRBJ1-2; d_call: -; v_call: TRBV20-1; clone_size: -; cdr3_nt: TGCAGTGCTAGCCCCGGACGGAACATCTATGGCTACACCTTC; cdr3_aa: CSASPGRNIYGYTF
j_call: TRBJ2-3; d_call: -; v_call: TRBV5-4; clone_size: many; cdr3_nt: TGTGCCAGCAGCTTGGGACCCCTAAGCCTCTACACAGATACGCAGTATTTT; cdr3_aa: CASSLGPLSLYTDTQYF
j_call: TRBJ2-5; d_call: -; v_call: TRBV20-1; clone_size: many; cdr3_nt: TGCAGTGCTTCCCAGGGGGGGCAAGAGACCCAGTACTTC; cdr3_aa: CSASQGGQETQYF
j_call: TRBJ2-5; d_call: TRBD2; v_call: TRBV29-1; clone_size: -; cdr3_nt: TGCAGCGTAGCAACTAGCGGGGAAGAGACCCAGTACTTC; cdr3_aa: CSVATSGEETQYF
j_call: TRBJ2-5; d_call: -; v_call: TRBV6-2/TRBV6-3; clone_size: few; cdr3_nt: TGTGCCAGCAGTTACGGAGTAGACGAGACCCAGTACTTC; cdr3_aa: CASSYGVDETQYF
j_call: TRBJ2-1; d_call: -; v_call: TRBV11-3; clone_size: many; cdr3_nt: TGTGCCAGCAGCACCCGAACGACTAGTTTCTTGGATGAGCAGTTCTTC; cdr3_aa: CASSTRTTSFLDEQFF
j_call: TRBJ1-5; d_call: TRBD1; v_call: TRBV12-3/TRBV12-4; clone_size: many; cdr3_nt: TGTGCCAGCAGTTTCGGGGCAGGGGGGACTAGTAATCAGCCCCAGCATTTT; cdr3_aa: CASSFGAGGTSNQPQHF
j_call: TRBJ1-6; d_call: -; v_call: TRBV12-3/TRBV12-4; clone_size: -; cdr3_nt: TGTGCCAGCAGTCCAAGGACCTATTCACCCCTCCACTTT; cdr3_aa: CASSPRTYSPLHF
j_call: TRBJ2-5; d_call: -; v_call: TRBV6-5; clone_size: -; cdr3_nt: TGTGCCAGCAGTTACTCGCTTCTAGACTCGCAAGAGACCCAGTACTTC; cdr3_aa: CASSYSLLDSQETQYF
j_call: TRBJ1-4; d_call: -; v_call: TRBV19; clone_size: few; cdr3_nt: TGTGCCACTCAGGACACAACTAATGAAAAACTGTTTTTT; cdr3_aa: CATQDTTNEKLFF
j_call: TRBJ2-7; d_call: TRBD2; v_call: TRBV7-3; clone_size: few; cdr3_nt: TGTGCCAGCAGCTCTAGCGGGAGCTCCTACGAGCAGTACTTC; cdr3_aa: CASSSSGSSYEQYF
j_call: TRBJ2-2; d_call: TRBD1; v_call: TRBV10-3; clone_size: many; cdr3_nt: TGTGCCTCCCAACCGGGACAGGGGCGCGGAGGCGGGGAGCTGTTTTTT; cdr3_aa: CASQPGQGRGGGELFF
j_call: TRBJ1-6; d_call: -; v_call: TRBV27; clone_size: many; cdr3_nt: TGTGCCAGCAGTTTATATACCTATAATTCACCCCTCCACTTT; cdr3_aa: CASSLYTYNSPLHF
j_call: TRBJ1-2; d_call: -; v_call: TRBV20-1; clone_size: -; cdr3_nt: TGCAGTGCCTATGAAGGGGCGGAGGCCTATGGCTACACCTTC; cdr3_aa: CSAYEGAEAYGYTF
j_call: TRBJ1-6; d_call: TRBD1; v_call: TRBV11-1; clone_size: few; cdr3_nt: TGTGCCAGCAGCCCCAGGGGGCTTAATTCACCCCTCCACTTT; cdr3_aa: CASSPRGLNSPLHF
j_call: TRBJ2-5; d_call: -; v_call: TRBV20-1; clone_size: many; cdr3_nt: TGCAGTGCTAGAGATATTGGAACAGGGAACGCAGGGACCCAGTACTTC; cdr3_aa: CSARDIGTGNAGTQYF
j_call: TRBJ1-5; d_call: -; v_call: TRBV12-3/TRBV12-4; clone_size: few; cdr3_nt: TGTGCCAGCAGTCTCAAGGGAGCGCGCAATCAGCCCCAGCATTTT; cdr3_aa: CASSLKGARNQPQHF
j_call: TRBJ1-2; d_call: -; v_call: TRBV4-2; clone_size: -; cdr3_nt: TGTGCCAGCAGCCCAGGGACGGGAGGGGTTGGCTACACCTTC; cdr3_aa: CASSPGTGGVGYTF
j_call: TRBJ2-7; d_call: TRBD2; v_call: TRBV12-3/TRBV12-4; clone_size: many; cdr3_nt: TGTGCCAGCAGACTAGCGGGGGACACCTACGAGCAGTACTTC; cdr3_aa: CASRLAGDTYEQYF
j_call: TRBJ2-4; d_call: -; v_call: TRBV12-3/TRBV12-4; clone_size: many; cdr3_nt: TGTGCCAGCAGCTTCCGGGGGGCACCCAAAAACATTCAGTACTTC; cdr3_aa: CASSFRGAPKNIQYF
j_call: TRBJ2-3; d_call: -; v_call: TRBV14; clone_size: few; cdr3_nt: TGTGCCAGCAGCCAGAGACTAGTTAGCACAGATACGCAGTATTTT; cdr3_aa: CASSQRLVSTDTQYF
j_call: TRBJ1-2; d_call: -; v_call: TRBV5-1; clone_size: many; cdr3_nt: TGCGCCAGCAGCTTCCGAACAGGCCCGGGGGTTGGAGGCTACACCTTC; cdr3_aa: CASSFRTGPGVGGYTF
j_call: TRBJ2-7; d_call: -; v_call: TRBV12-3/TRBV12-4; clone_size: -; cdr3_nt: TGTGCCAGCAGCGAGACAGCTTTACCCCCCTACGAGCAGTACTTC; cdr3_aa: CASSETALPPYEQYF
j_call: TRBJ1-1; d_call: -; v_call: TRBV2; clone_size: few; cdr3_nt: TGTGCCAGCAGTGCTAACAGGGACACTGAAGCTTTCTTT; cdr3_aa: CASSANRDTEAFF
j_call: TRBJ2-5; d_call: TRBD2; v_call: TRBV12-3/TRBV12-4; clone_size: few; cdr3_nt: TGTGCCAGCAGTTTTGGCCTAGCGGGGACACAAGAGACCCAGTACTTC; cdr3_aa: CASSFGLAGTQETQYF
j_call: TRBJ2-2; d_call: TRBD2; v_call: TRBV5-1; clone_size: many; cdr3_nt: TGCGCCAGCAGCTTGGGGACTAGCATGTTCACCGGGGAGCTGTTTTTT; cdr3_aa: CASSLGTSMFTGELFF
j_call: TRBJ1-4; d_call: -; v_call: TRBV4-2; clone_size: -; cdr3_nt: TGTGCCAGCAGAAAGGGGCAAACTAATGAAAAACTGTTTTTT; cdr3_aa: CASRKGQTNEKLFF
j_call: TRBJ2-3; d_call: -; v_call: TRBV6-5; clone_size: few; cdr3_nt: TGTGCCAGCAGGCCCCGGGGGGTAGGGGGTGATACGCAGTATTTT; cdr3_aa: CASRPRGVGGDTQYF
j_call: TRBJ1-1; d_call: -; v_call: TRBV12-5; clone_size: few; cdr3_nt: TGTGCTAGTGGTTTTGGTCACACTGAAGCTTTCTTT; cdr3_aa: CASGFGHTEAFF
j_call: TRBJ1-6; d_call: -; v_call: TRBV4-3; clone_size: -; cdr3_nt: TGCGCCAGCAGCCAGACCCCCGATTCACCCCTCCACTTT; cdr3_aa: CASSQTPDSPLHF
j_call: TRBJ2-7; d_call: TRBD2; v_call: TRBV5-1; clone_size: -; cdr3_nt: TGCGCCAGCAGCTTGGGAGGCCCTAGCGGGGACTACGAGCAGTACTTC; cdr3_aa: CASSLGGPSGDYEQYF
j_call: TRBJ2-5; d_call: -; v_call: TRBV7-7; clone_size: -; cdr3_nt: TGTGCTAGCAGCCTCGGCGGCATCACCCAAGAGACCCAGTACTTC; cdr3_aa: CASSLGGITQETQYF
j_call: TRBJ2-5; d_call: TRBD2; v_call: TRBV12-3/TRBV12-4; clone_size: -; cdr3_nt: TGTGCCAGCAGCCAGACTAGCGGGGGGTGGAGGGAGACCCAGTACTTC; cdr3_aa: CASSQTSGGWRETQYF
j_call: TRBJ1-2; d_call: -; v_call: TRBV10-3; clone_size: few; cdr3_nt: TGTGCCGTCCAGGGGAAAGGCTACACCTTC; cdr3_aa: CAVQGKGYTF
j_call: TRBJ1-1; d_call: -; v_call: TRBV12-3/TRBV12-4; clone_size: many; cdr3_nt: TGTGCGATACAGCTGAACACTGAAGCTTTCTTT; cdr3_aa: CAIQLNTEAFF
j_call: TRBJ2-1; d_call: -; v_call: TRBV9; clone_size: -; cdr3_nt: TGTGCCAGCAGCGTAGGGGTCACGGTGGGTAATGAGCAGTTCTTC; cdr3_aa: CASSVGVTVGNEQFF
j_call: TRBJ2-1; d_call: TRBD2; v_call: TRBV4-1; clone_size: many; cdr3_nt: TGCGCCAGCAGCCAAGATCCCCCAAGACTAGCGTTAACCTACAATGAGCAGTTCTTC; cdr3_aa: CASSQDPPRLALTYNEQFF
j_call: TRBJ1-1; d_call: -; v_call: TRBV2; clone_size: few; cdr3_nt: TGTGCCAGCAGCGCGACGAGGGACACTGAAGCTTTCTTT; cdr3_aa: CASSATRDTEAFF